Below, 23 T cell receptor beta chains from the same sample are listed, as sequenced in a study of cytomegalovirus exposure and HLA in healthy donors. The primer mix had 60 Vbeta and 13 Jbeta primers. TCRdb's copy holds only in-frame clones and misses some; the assay was immunoSEQ multiplex PCR. Of around 220,000 clones in the sample, around 85% were seen once. Sequencing was done on a sample of PBMCs. Receptor source: a girl aged 2 to 9 in good health and CMV-seronegative.

This sequence joins TRBV19 and TRBJ2-7; D is ambiguous. The CDR3 is 12 amino acids. Trimming left V 3 bases short and J 5 bases short, with 8 bases between. Germline CDR1 LNHDA, CDR2 SQIVND (reference sequence). CDR3 loop: CASSISQNEQYF. Here the CDR3 DNA reads TGTGCCAGTAGTATTAGCCAGAACGAGCAGTACTTC.

This clone was seen only a few times. The V call is TRBV6-6, the J call TRBJ1-1, with 11 bases lining up with TRBD1. Germline loops: CDR1 MNHNY, CDR2 SVGAGI (reference sequence). J was trimmed by 0 bases and V by 10 bases; bases with no gene match: 7. The CDR3 consists of 15 residues. The CDR3 spells CATRRTGGLNTEAFF. CDR3 DNA sequence: TGTGCCACTCGTAGGACAGGGGGCTTGAACACTGAAGCTTTCTTT.

V gene TRBV13 combines with J gene TRBJ2-3, with TRBD2 as a possible D gene (5 bases). The V end was cut by 5 bases, the J end by 1 base, with 13 bases between. The germline V gene has CDR1 PRHDT and CDR2 FYEKMQ (reference sequence). The CDR3 extends over 15 amino acids. The CDR3: CASSQLLGGTDTQYF. CDR3 nucleotides: TGTGCCAGCAGCCAACTACTAGGAGGCACAGATACGCAGTATTTT.

This clone has only one observation. The chain has TRBV19 and TRBJ2-7; the match to TRBD2 covers 9 bases. The CDR3 has 15 residues. CDR1 is LNHDA, CDR2 SQIVND, per germline (reference sequence). V shed 6 bases, J shed 7 bases, and the junction held 13 bases outside the gene matches. Here the CDR3 DNA reads TGTGCCAGTAGGTTTGGGGTAGCGGGAGCTGGAGAGCAGTACTTC. Translated: CASRFGVAGAGEQYF.

The chain has TRBV5-1 and TRBJ1-2; D is unclear. The CDR3 has 14 amino acids. Germline CDR1 SGHRS, CDR2 YFSETQ. The V and J ends lost 5 bases and 4 bases respectively, with 15 bases between them. As DNA, the CDR3 is TGCGCCAGCAGATATCTGGGCATGCCCTATGGCTACACCTTC. Translating gives CASRYLGMPYGYTF.

The V call is TRBV18, the J call TRBJ2-1, with 8 bases fitting TRBD1. This CDR3 comprises 14 residues. Trimming took 3 bases from V and 7 from J; bases not matched to a gene: 5. The V gene's germline CDR1 is KGHSH and CDR2 LQKENI. The CDR3 is CASSPGQGANEQFF. In nucleotides, the CDR3 is TGTGCCAGCTCACCGGGCCAGGGGGCGAATGAGCAGTTCTTC.

This clone showed up just once. The J gene is TRBJ2-7, the V gene TRBV9; 7 bases are a match to TRBD2. Losses at the gene ends were 0 bases for V and 3 bases for J; bases not matched to a gene: 6. Germline V gene data show CDR1 as SGDLS and CDR2 as YYNGEE. The CDR3 has 15 amino acids. CDR3 protein: CASSVDRGGSYEQYF. For the CDR3, the DNA is TGTGCCAGCAGCGTAGATCGGGGCGGGAGCTACGAGCAGTACTTC.

This chain links TRBV29-1 with TRBJ1-1; D uncertain. Germline V gives CDR1 SQVTM, CDR2 ANQGSEA. The CDR3 covers 18 residues. With 4 bases removed from V and 1 base from J, the gap between germline ends came to 25 bases. The CDR3 nucleotides read TGCAGCGTTGTGAGAAGGTGGGGTTCCGGGATGACGAACACTGAAGCTTTCTTT. Its translation is CSVVRRWGSGMTNTEAFF.

This clone has more than one count but fewer than ten. The chain links TRBV19 to TRBJ1-1; D not resolved. Germline CDR1 is LNHDA and CDR2 is SQIVND (reference sequence). The CDR3 spans 11 residues. V lost 8 bases, J lost 5 bases, and 9 bases lay in between. CDR3 in amino acids: CASATGTEAFF. CDR3 DNA: TGTGCCAGTGCGACGGGAACTGAAGCTTTCTTT.

The rearrangement uses TRBV6-5 and TRBJ1-1; D gene uncertain. Germline V gene data show CDR1 as MNHEY and CDR2 as SVGAGI. The CDR3 is 11 residues long. Trimming shortened V by 2 bases and J by 10 bases, and 8 bases separated the two germline ends. CDR3 residues: CASSYGVRAFF. The CDR3 coding sequence is TGTGCCAGCAGTTACGGTGTGAGAGCTTTCTTT.

V and J are TRBV27 and TRBJ2-7, with a tentative D call TRBD2 (6 bases). Per germline, CDR1 MNHEY and CDR2 SMNVEV (reference sequence). CDR3 size: 14 residues. Trimming stripped 0 bases from V and 0 bases from J, with 6 bases between. CDR3 nucleotides: TGTGCCAGCAGTTTATCGCGGGGCTCCTACGAGCAGTACTTC. It translates to CASSLSRGSYEQYF.

The CDR3 loop is CASSQDHLLGQPPGELFF. The CDR3 region has the DNA TGCGCCAGCAGCCAAGATCATCTACTGGGCCAGCCTCCCGGGGAGCTGTTTTTT. J is TRBJ2-2 and V is TRBV4-1; D gene uncertain. Trimming pared 0 bases from V and 6 bases from J, leaving 20 bases between. Germline values: CDR1 MGHRA, CDR2 YSYEKL. CDR3 size: 18 residues.

The V call is TRBV9, the J call TRBJ1-1, with a weak D call TRBD1 (5 bases). In germline, CDR1 is SGDLS, CDR2 YYNGEE. The CDR3 length is 15 residues. V dropped 0 bases and J dropped 1 base, with 10 bases sitting between them. CDR3 sequence: CASSVVPDRNTEAFF. CDR3 DNA: TGTGCCAGCAGCGTAGTCCCCGACAGGAACACTGAAGCTTTCTTT.

The chain uses TRBV6-1 and TRBJ2-5; D unresolved. V dropped 6 bases and J dropped 5 bases, with 10 bases sitting between them. CDR3 length: 12 residues. Germline V gives CDR1 MNHNS, CDR2 SASEGT. CDR3 region: CASSPVWETQYF. CDR3 DNA sequence: TGTGCCAGCAGCCCGGTGTGGGAGACCCAGTACTTC.

The chain links TRBV5-1 to TRBJ1-4, with D uncertain. Trimming pared 0 bases from V and 3 bases from J, leaving 6 bases between. This CDR3 spans 14 amino acids. Germline CDR1 and CDR2: SGHRS and YFSETQ. The CDR3 is CASSLGGSNEKLFF. DNA for the CDR3: TGCGCCAGCAGCTTGGGAGGATCTAATGAAAAACTGTTTTTT.

The V gene is TRBV29-1, the J gene TRBJ1-2; D is uncertain. The CDR3 has 10 residues. Trimming pared 3 bases from V and 5 bases from J, leaving 4 bases between. Germline values: CDR1 SQVTM, CDR2 ANQGSEA. CDR3 protein: CSVEEYGYTF. The CDR3 DNA sequence: TGCAGCGTTGAGGAGTATGGCTACACCTTC.

The chain uses TRBV19 and TRBJ1-1, with TRBD1 identical over 8 bases. The V gene's germline CDR1 is LNHDA and CDR2 SQIVND (reference sequence). After removal of 6 bases from V and 6 bases from J, the junction contained 6 bases not matched to a gene. The CDR3 is 13 residues long. CDR3 sequence reads: CASRAGGVSEAFF. CDR3 nucleotides: TGTGCCAGTAGAGCAGGGGGCGTTTCTGAAGCTTTCTTT.

The genes are TRBV5-6 and TRBJ2-2; no clear D. The CDR3 runs 13 residues. The germline V gene encodes CDR1 SGHDT and CDR2 YYEEEE. Trimming took off 10 bases at V and 0 bases at J, with 10 bases between the two ends. In DNA, the CDR3 is TGTGCCGGCAAACGGGCGAACACCGGGGAGCTGTTTTTT. Its translation: CAGKRANTGELFF.

The chain carries TRBV11-3 and TRBJ2-7; 10 positions match TRBD1. Germline lookup yields CDR1 SGHNT and CDR2 YENEEA. The CDR3 length is 14 residues. The J segment lost 2 bases and the V segment lost 5 bases, leaving 3 bases of the junction unmatched. The CDR3 DNA is TGTGCCAGCAGCCGGGACAGGGGCCCCTACGAGCAGTACTTC. Its translation is CASSRDRGPYEQYF.

V is TRBV5-6 and J is TRBJ1-2; D call uncertain. Trimming stripped 4 bases from V and 5 bases from J, with 12 bases between. This CDR3 is 13 amino acids long. CDR1 and CDR2 from the germline V gene are SGHDT and YYEEEE. The CDR3 DNA reads as TGTGCCAGCAGCCTGCAGTTTGGTTATGGCTACACCTTC. It yields the protein CASSLQFGYGYTF.

This chain uses TRBV18 with TRBJ2-1; TRBD2 aligns across 8 bases. From germline, CDR1 is KGHSH and CDR2 LQKENI. This CDR3 has 15 residues. Losses at the gene ends were 3 bases for V and 6 bases for J; bases not matched to a gene: 7. The CDR3 loop reads CASSPGLEARNEQFF. CDR3 bases: TGTGCCAGCTCACCGGGACTAGAAGCTCGCAATGAGCAGTTCTTC. Based on the CDR3 plus reference TRBV18 and TRBJ2-1, the full variable domain is NAGVMQNPRHLVRRRGQEARLRCSPMKGHSHVYWYRQLPEEGLKFMVYLQKENIIDESGMPKERFSAEFPKEGPSILRIQQVVRGDSAAYFCASSPGLEARNEQFFGPGTRLTVL.

The sample holds one count of this clone. This chain links TRBV5-6 with TRBJ2-7; 7 bases are a match to TRBD1. Germline trimming cut 4 bases from V and 4 bases from J; bases unmatched to any gene: 14. The germline V gene has CDR1 SGHDT and CDR2 YYEEEE. The CDR3 is 16 residues long. The CDR3 loop reads CASSLPETGNLYEQYF. The CDR3 nucleotides read TGTGCCAGCAGCCTCCCGGAGACAGGGAATCTTTACGAGCAGTACTTC.

This clone was counted only a few times. The V and J genes are TRBV29-1 and TRBJ2-7, with TRBD2 matching over 10 bases. The CDR3 totals 15 residues. V dropped 4 bases and J dropped 7; count of bases not matched to a gene: 13. CDR1 and CDR2 (germline): SQVTM, ANQGSEA. CDR3 coding DNA: TGCAGCGTTGTCTGGCTAGCGGGAGCGGGCGATGAGCAGTACTTC. It yields the protein CSVVWLAGAGDEQYF.